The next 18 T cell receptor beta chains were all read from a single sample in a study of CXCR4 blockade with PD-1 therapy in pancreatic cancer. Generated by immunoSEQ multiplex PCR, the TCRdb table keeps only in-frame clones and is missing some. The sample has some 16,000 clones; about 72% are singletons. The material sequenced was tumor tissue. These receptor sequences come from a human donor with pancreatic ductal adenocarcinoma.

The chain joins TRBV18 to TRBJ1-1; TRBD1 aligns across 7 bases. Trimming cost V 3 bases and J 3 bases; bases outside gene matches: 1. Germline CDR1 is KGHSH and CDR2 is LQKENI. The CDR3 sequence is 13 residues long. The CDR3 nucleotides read TGTGCCAGCTCACCCGGACAGGACACTGAAGCTTTCTTT. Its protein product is CASSPGQDTEAFF.

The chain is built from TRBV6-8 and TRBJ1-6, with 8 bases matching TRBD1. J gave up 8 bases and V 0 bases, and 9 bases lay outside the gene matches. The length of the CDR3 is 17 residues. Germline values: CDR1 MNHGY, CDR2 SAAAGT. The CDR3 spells CASSYSKVRGLDSPLHF. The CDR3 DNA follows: TGTGCCAGCAGTTACTCGAAAGTCAGGGGGCTAGATTCACCCCTCCACTTT.

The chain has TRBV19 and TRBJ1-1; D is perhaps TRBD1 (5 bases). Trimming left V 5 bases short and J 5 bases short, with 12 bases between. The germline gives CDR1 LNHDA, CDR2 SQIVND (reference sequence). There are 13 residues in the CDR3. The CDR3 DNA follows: TGTGCCAGTAGTCAGTCCCGGGGGACTGAAGCTTTCTTT. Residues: CASSQSRGTEAFF. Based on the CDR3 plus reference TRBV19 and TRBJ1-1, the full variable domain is DGGITQSPKYLFRKEGQNVTLSCEQNLNHDAMYWYRQDPGQGLRLIYYSQIVNDFQKGDIAEGYSVSREKKESFPLTVTSAQKNPTAFYLCASSQSRGTEAFFGQGTRLTVV.

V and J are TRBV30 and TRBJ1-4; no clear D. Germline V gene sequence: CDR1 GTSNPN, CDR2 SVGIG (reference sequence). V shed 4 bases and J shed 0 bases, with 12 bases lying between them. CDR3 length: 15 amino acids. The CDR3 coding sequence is TGTGCCTGGAACCCGGGATTTGCAACTAATGAAAAACTGTTTTTT. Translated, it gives CAWNPGFATNEKLFF.

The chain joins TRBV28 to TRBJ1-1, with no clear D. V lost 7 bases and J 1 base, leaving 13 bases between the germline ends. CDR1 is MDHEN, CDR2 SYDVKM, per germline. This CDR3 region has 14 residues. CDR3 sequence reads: CASISRYENTEAFF. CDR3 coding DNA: TGTGCCAGCATTTCGAGGTACGAGAACACTGAAGCTTTCTTT. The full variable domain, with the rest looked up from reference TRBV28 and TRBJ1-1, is DVKVTQSSRYLVKRTGEKVFLECVQDMDHENMFWYRQDPGLGLRLIYFSYDVKMKEKGDIPEGYSVSREKKERFSLILESASTNQTSMYLCASISRYENTEAFFGQGTRLTVV.

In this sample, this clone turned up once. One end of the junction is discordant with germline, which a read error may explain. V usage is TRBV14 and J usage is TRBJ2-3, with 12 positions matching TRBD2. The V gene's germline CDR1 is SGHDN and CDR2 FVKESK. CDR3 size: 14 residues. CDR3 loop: CASSQRLAGDSPQF. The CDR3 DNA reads TGTGCCAGCAGCCAACGACTAGCGGGAGATTCGCCCCAATTT.

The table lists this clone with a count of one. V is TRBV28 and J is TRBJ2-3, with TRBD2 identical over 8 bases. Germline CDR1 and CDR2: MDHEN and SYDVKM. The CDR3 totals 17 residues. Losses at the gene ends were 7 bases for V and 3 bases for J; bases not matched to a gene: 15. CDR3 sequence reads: CASTIVLAGRPTDTQYF. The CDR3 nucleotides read TGTGCCAGCACCATAGTGTTAGCGGGAAGGCCTACAGATACGCAGTATTTT.

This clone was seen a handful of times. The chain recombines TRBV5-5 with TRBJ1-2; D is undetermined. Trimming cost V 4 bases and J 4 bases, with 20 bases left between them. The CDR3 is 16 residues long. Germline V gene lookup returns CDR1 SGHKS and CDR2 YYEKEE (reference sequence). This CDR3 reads CASSPSQQTGLYGYTF. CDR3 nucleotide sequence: TGTGCCAGCAGCCCATCCCAGCAGACCGGCCTCTATGGCTACACCTTC.

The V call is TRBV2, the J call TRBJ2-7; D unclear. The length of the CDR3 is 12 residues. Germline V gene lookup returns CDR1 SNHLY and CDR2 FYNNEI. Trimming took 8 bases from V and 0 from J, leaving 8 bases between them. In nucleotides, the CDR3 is TGTGCCAGCCTTTTGGGCTCCTACGAGCAGTACTTC. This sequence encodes CASLLGSYEQYF.

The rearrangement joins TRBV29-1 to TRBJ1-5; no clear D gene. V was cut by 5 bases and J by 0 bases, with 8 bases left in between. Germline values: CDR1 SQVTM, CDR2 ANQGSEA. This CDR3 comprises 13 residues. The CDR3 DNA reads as TGCAGCGTTCGAACCAATAGCAATCAGCCCCAGCATTTT. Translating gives CSVRTNSNQPQHF.

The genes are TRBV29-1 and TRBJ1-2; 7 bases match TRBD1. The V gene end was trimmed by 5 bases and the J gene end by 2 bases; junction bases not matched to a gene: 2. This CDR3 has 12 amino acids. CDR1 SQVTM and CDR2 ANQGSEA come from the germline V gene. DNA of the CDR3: TGCAGCGTTTCAGGGGGAAACTATGGCTACACCTTC. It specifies CSVSGGNYGYTF.

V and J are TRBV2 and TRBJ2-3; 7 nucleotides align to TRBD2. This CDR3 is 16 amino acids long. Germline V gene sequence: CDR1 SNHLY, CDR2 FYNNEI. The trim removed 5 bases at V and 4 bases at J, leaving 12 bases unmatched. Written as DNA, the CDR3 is TGTGCCAGCAGTCCCTTCGGGGAGGGCGCCTCAGATACGCAGTATTTT. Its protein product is CASSPFGEGASDTQYF.

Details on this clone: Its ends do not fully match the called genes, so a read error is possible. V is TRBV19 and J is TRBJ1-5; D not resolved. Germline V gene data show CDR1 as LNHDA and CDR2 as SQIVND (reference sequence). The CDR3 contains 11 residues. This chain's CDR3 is CASSIGQAQHF. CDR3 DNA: TGTGCCAGTAGTATTGGTCAGGCCCAGCATTTT. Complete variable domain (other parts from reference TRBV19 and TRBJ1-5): DGGITQSPKYLFRKEGQNVTLSCEQNLNHDAMYWYRQDPGQGLRLIYYSQIVNDFQKGDIAEGYSVSREKKESFPLTVTSAQKNPTAFYLCASSIGQAQHFGDGTRLSIL.

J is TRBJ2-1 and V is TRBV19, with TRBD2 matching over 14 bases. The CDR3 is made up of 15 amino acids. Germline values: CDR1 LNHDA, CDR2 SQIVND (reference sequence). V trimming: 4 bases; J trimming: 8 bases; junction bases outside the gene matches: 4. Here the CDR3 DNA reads TGTGCCAGTAGTAGGCGGGGACTAGCGGGAGATGAGCAGTTCTTC. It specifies CASSRRGLAGDEQFF.

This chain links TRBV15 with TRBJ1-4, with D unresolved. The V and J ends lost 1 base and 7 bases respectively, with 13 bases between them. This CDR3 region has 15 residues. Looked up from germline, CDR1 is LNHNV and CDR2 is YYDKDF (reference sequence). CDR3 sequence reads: CATSRGAEPGEKLFF. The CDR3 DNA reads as TGTGCCACCAGCAGAGGCGCCGAGCCGGGTGAAAAACTGTTTTTT.

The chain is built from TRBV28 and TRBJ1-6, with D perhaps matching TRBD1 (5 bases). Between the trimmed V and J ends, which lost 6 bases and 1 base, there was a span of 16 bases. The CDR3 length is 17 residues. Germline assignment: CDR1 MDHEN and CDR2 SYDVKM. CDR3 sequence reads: CASRQIRDGSYNSPLHF. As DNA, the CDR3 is TGTGCCAGCAGGCAAATCCGGGACGGTTCCTATAATTCACCCCTCCACTTT.

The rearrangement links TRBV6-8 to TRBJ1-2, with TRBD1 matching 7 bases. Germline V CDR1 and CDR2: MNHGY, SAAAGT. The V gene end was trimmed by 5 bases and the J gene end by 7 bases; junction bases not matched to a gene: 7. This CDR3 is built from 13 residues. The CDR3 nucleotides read TGTGCCAGCAGTGGGGACAGAGAAAGTGGCTACACCTTC. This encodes CASSGDRESGYTF.

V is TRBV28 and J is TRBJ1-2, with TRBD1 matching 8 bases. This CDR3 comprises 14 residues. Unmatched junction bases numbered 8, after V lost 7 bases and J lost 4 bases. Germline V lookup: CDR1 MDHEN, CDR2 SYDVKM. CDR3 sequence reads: CASTLYQGAYGYTF. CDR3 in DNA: TGTGCCAGCACCCTTTACCAGGGGGCCTATGGCTACACCTTC.